This TCR beta chain was documented in a study of T cell repertoires in cytomegalovirus infection. Overall study context: Through public TCR beta signatures, both CMV infection and matching HLA type were indicated.

Study results and caveats: Cumulative frequency of public TCR beta families picked out carriers of CMV plus the relevant HLA. Dominating the ex vivo response were TCR beta clonotypes that were CMV-specific and HLA-C-restricted.

This clonotype turned up a few times. Its antigen is still unknown. TCRdb reprocessed the reads via MiXCR and lists one record per CDR3 protein. The sample records about 770,000 distinct CDR3 sequences, about 28% being singletons. The starting material was cultured CD8+ T cells from PBMCs, obtained from culture after CMV antigen stimulation. The source is a human donor in good health (CMV status not recorded). Some clones in this sample may be carry-over from other donors' samples.

CDR3 protein: CASSYSYSGTSGASTDTQYF. CDR3 in DNA: TGTGCCAGCAGCTACAGCTATTCGGGTACTAGCGGGGCTTCCACAGATACGCAGTATTTT. This chain joins TRBV7-9 and TRBJ2-3, with TRBD2 matching over 10 bases. Trimming took 4 bases from V and 2 from J; bases not matched to a gene: 18. CDR1 is SEHNR and CDR2 is FQNEAQ in the germline V gene (reference sequence). The length of the CDR3 is 20 residues.